What follows are 9 T cell receptor beta chains derived from one specimen sequenced in a study of cytomegalovirus exposure and HLA in healthy donors. The PCR ran on 60 Vbeta and 13 Jbeta primers. The protocol was immunoSEQ multiplex PCR, while the TCRdb copy is restricted to in-frame clones and leaves out a portion. The sample records tens of thousands of clones, more than 75% being singletons. The sequenced sample was PBMCs. The source of these receptors is a man younger than 30 in good health and CMV-seronegative.

J is TRBJ2-2 and V is TRBV5-6; no clear D. Deletions cut 1 base from V and 1 base from J, with 5 bases between. Germline V gene sequence: CDR1 SGHDT, CDR2 YYEEEE. CDR3 size: 14 residues. The CDR3 reads CASSLKLNTGELFF. Written as DNA, the CDR3 is TGTGCCAGCAGCTTGAAGCTGAACACCGGGGAGCTGTTTTTT.

The chain joins TRBV5-1 to TRBJ1-1; 8 nucleotides match TRBD1. The V gene end was trimmed by 2 bases and the J gene end by 3 bases; junction bases not matched to a gene: 6. CDR3 length: 15 residues. The germline gives CDR1 SGHRS, CDR2 YFSETQ. The CDR3 nucleotides read TGCGCCAGCAGCTTCCAGGGGGCGCGGGACACTGAAGCTTTCTTT. Encoded protein: CASSFQGARDTEAFF.

V usage is TRBV2 and J usage is TRBJ1-5; 9 nucleotides line up with TRBD1. This CDR3 has 14 residues. J gave up 4 bases and V 6 bases, and 4 bases lay outside the gene matches. The germline gives CDR1 SNHLY, CDR2 FYNNEI. The CDR3 nucleotides are TGTGCCAGCAGCACGGACAGGGGAAATCAGCCCCAGCATTTT. The encoded protein is CASSTDRGNQPQHF.

This clone was observed a handful of times. The V call is TRBV7-2, the J call TRBJ1-4; tentatively, D is TRBD1 (6 bases). Germline CDR1 and CDR2: SGHTA and FQGNSA. V gave up 1 base and J gave up 4 bases, with 10 bases separating them. The CDR3 consists of 15 residues. In DNA, the CDR3 is TGTGCCAGCAGCTTAGAGGGGACACTTAATGAAAAACTGTTTTTT. This sequence encodes CASSLEGTLNEKLFF.

V and J are TRBV12-5 and TRBJ2-2, with D maybe TRBD2 (7 bases). The CDR3 is 15 residues long. CDR1 is LGHNT, CDR2 FRNRAP, per germline. Trimming shortened V by 5 bases and J by 1 base, and 11 bases separated the two germline ends. This chain's CDR3 is CASGPGGQNTGELFF. CDR3 coding DNA: TGTGCTAGTGGTCCGGGGGGACAGAACACCGGGGAGCTGTTTTTT.

The chain uses TRBV30 and TRBJ1-5, with 10 bases that match TRBD1. After removal of 0 bases from V and 5 bases from J, the junction contained 1 base not matched to a gene. Germline CDR1 is GTSNPN and CDR2 is SVGIG (reference sequence). This CDR3 spans 14 amino acids. The CDR3 nucleotides are TGTGCCTGGAGTGTAGGGACAGGGGATCAGCCCCAGCATTTT. This encodes CAWSVGTGDQPQHF.

This clone was observed once. The chain combines TRBV28 with TRBJ2-3, with TRBD2 matching over 11 bases. Germline V CDR1 and CDR2: MDHEN, SYDVKM. This CDR3 region has 20 residues. V lost 6 bases and J lost 1; bases outside the gene matches: 18. CDR3 sequence reads: CASSFTSGSFKGGGTDTQYF. DNA of the CDR3: TGTGCCAGCAGCTTTACTAGCGGGAGCTTTAAAGGTGGGGGCACAGATACGCAGTATTTT.

The rearrangement joins TRBV7-2 to TRBJ2-7, with 12 bases aligning to TRBD2. The CDR3 sequence is 19 residues long. CDR1 and CDR2 from the germline V gene are SGHTA and FQGNSA. Germline trimming cut 2 bases from V and 7 bases from J; bases unmatched to any gene: 18. CDR3 DNA sequence: TGTGCCAGCAGCTTATATGTCAGATTTTCTAGCGGGGGGGCGGGTGAGCAGTACTTC. It translates to CASSLYVRFSSGGAGEQYF.

V and J are TRBV9 and TRBJ2-1; D ambiguous. The V gene's germline CDR1 is SGDLS and CDR2 YYNGEE. Trimming took off 4 bases at V and 6 bases at J, with 14 bases between the two ends. The CDR3 is made up of 14 amino acids. The CDR3 sequence is CASSPHLRRNEQFF. The CDR3 DNA reads TGTGCCAGCAGCCCACACCTGCGGCGCAATGAGCAGTTCTTC.